The clone carrying this T cell receptor beta chain was detected a few times. Antigen unknown. What was sequenced were expressed TCRB transcripts, since all of the isolated RNA had been reverse transcribed. Assay: immunoSEQ multiplex PCR; the TCRdb copy retains only in-frame clones and omits some. Among a few hundred thousand clones listed, 13% to 15% were seen once. The data are from a study of beta chain features in type 1 diabetes. Findings of the study overall: All four CD4+ subsets of Type 1 diabetes patients contained TCRB CDR3s that were moderately but significantly shorter. Patients with type 1 diabetes showed fewer VDJ junction insertions and more deletions. Shorter templates might be favored by PCR, and equally so in patients and in controls.

Central memory, naive, regulatory and stem cell-like memory CD4+ cells were sorted by CD45RO/CCR7/CD25/CD127/CD95/CD27. Purity of each sorted population was above 98%. Trimming at V came to 0 bases and at J to 0 bases, leaving 3 bases not matched to a gene. Germline loops: CDR1 SQVTM, CDR2 ANQGSEA. The CDR3 runs 16 residues. The chain joins TRBV29-1 to TRBJ1-1; TRBD1 agrees at 11 bases. What was sequenced was naive CD4+ T cells from blood. The source is a man aged 30 to 45 with type 1 diabetes. DNA for the CDR3: TGCAGCGTTGAAGATTGGGACAGGGGGTTGAACACTGAAGCTTTCTTT. It translates to CSVEDWDRGLNTEAFF. Full variable domain (missing parts from reference TRBV29-1 and TRBJ1-1): SAVISQKPSRDICQRGTSLTIQCQVDSQVTMMFWYRQQPGQSLTLIATANQGSEATYESGFVIDKFPISRPNLTFSTLTVSNMSPEDSSIYLCSVEDWDRGLNTEAFFGQGTRLTVV.